This T cell receptor (beta chain) appears in the sequencing data of a study of cytomegalovirus exposure and HLA in healthy donors. Regarding the study as a whole: In a later analysis, CMV-associated beta chains were mostly HLA-associated, it appeared.

Details on this clone: Its antigen is still unknown.

The study ran its PCR with 60 Vbeta and 13 Jbeta primers. Some clones are missing from TCRdb's copy, which holds only in-frame ones; the method was immunoSEQ multiplex PCR. The sample yields roughly 160,000 clones, 70% to 90% seen once. Looked up from germline, CDR1 is LNHDA and CDR2 is SQIVND (reference sequence). Trimming took 8 bases from V and 1 from J; bases not matched to a gene: 8. The CDR3 spans 17 residues. The clonotype was recovered from a young man in good health and CMV-seropositive. The sequenced sample consisted of PBMCs. This sequence joins TRBV19 and TRBJ2-6; TRBD2 matches at 10 bases. CDR3 DNA: TGTGCCAGTTATCGGGGACTAGCGCCTTCTGGGGCCAACGTCCTGACTTTC. Protein: CASYRGLAPSGANVLTF.